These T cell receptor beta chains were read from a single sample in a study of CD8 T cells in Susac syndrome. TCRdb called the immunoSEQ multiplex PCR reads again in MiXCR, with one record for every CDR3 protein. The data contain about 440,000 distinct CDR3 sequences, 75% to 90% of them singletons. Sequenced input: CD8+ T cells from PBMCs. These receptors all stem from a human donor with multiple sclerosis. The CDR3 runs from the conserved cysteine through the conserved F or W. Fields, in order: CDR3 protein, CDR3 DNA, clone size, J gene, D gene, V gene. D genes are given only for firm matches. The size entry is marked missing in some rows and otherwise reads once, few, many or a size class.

CASSLVSTGELFF | TGTGCCAGCAGCTTAGTTAGTACCGGGGAGCTGTTTTTT | NA | TRBJ2-2 | NA | TRBV7-2
CASSPLGVGGEKLFF | TGCGCCAGCAGCCCGCTCGGGGTGGGCGGTGAAAAACTGTTTTTT | NA | TRBJ1-4 | NA | TRBV4-1
CASSPTTQGNTQYF | TGTGCCAGCAGTCCCACCACTCAGGGAAATACGCAGTATTTT | NA | TRBJ2-3 | NA | TRBV12-3/TRBV12-4
CASSQGQGHQPQHF | TGCGCCAGCAGCCAAGGGCAGGGGCATCAGCCCCAGCATTTT | few | TRBJ1-5 | NA | TRBV4-1
CASSFASQGAEAFF | TGTGCCAGCAGTTTCGCATCGCAGGGGGCAGAAGCTTTCTTT | once | TRBJ1-1 | TRBD1 | TRBV27
CAISESIGNGYTF | TGTGCCATCAGTGAGTCGATCGGGAATGGCTACACCTTC | NA | TRBJ1-2 | NA | TRBV10-3
CASSLGRDPGYEQYF | TGTGCCAGCAGCCTTGGAAGGGACCCCGGCTACGAGCAGTACTTC | NA | TRBJ2-7 | NA | TRBV3-1
CASSQDRARQETYNSPLHF | TGTGCCAGCAGCCAAGATAGGGCCCGACAGGAGACTTATAATTCACCCCTCCACTTT | NA | TRBJ1-6 | NA | TRBV4-2
CASSLFGYEQYF | TGTGCCAGCAGCCTCTTTGGGTACGAGCAGTACTTC | few | TRBJ2-7 | NA | TRBV4-2
CASSQTGVTGANVLTF | TGTGCCAGCAGCCAAACAGGGGTTACTGGGGCCAACGTCCTGACTTTC | few | TRBJ2-6 | TRBD1 | TRBV3-1